This T cell receptor beta chain was obtained from a study of shared clonotypes between healthy human individuals. Using immunoSEQ multiplex PCR, the repertoire was profiled, and TCRdb retains in-frame clones only, with some absent. The data contain roughly 520,000 clones, roughly 95% of them seen just once; the ten biggest clones take up about 0.064%. CDR1 SGDLS and CDR2 YYNGEE come from the germline V gene. Trimming shortened V by 5 bases and J by 0 bases, and 11 bases separated the two germline ends. The CDR3 has 15 residues. The clonotype was recovered from a woman in her twenties or thirties in good health. The chain carries TRBV9 and TRBJ1-4; D is uncertain. The sample comprised naive CD4+ T cells sorted from blood. Specified subset: CD45RA+ positively selected. As DNA, the CDR3 is TGTGCCAGCAGTCCTGGACGGGCAACTAATGAAAAACTGTTTTTT. It is translated as CASSPGRATNEKLFF. Full variable domain (missing parts from reference TRBV9 and TRBJ1-4): DSGVTQTPKHLITATGQRVTLRCSPRSGDLSVYWYQQSLDQGLQFLIQYYNGEERAKGNILERFSAQQFPDLHSELNLSSLELGDSALYFCASSPGRATNEKLFFGSGTQLSVL.